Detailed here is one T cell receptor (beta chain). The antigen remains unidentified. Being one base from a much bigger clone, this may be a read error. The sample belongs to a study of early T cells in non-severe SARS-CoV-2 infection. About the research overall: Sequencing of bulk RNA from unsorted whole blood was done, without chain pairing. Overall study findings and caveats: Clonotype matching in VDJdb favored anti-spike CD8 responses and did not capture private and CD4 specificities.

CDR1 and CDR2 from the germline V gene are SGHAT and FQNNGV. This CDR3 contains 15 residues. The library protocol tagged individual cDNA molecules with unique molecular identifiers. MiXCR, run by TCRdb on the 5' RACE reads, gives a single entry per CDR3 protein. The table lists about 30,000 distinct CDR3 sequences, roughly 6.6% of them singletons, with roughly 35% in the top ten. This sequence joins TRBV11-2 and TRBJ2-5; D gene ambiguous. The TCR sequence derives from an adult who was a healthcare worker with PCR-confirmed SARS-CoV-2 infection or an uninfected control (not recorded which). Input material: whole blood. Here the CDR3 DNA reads TGTGCCAGCAGCTTTGGGTCCACTCTCCAAGGGACCCAGTACTTC. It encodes CASSFGSTLQGTQYF.